A selection of T cell receptor beta chains follows, all from one sample in a study of blood T cells in healthy people across ages. Each CDR3 protein gets one entry after TCRdb re-called the 5' RACE reads with MiXCR. The top ten hold less than 5% of the sample, which has 1,500,000 or so distinct CDR3 sequences, less than 45% seen once. The sequenced sample consisted of blood. Receptor source: a young woman in good health. CDR3s include the opening cysteine and the closing phenylalanine or tryptophan. Fields, in order: clone size, D gene, V gene, J gene, CDR3 protein, CDR3 DNA. A D gene is named only where the DNA matches it firmly. The size of a clone is reported for some rows only, either as once, few or many, or as a class for expanded clones.

>many|TRBD1|TRBV11-3|TRBJ2-5
CASSPGTGEQYF
TGTGCCAGCAGCCCCGGGACAGGGGAGCAGTACTTC
>few|-|TRBV20-1|TRBJ2-6
CSASRGSGANVLTF
TGCAGTGCCTCCCGGGGATCTGGGGCCAACGTCCTGACTTTC
>-|TRBD2|TRBV2|TRBJ2-7
CASNLNTGGYEQYF
TGTGCCAGCAACCTGAATACGGGGGGCTACGAGCAGTACTTC
>-|TRBD1|TRBV5-1|TRBJ1-2
CASSPQQGRFYGYTF
TGCGCCAGCAGCCCCCAACAGGGGAGGTTCTATGGCTACACCTTC
>few|-|TRBV10-3|TRBJ2-3
CAISDGFRTDTQYF
TGTGCCATCAGTGACGGGTTTCGCACAGATACGCAGTATTTT
>many|-|TRBV6-5|TRBJ2-6
CASSYSRAGANVLTF
TGTGCCAGCAGTTACTCCAGAGCCGGGGCCAACGTCCTGACTTTC
>few|TRBD1|TRBV20-1|TRBJ2-5
CSARDWGQGSDEQYF
TGCAGTGCTAGAGATTGGGGACAGGGATCCGATGAGCAGTACTTC
>-|-|TRBV12-3/TRBV12-4|TRBJ2-3
CASSMRDGGEDTQYF
TGTGCCAGCAGTATGAGGGACGGGGGAGAAGATACGCAGTATTTT
>-|-|TRBV6-5|TRBJ2-5
CASSYSIGGGGTQYF
TGTGCCAGCAGTTACTCAATCGGGGGAGGTGGGACCCAGTACTTC
>-|-|TRBV6-8|TRBJ1-5
CASSSNRDTRERDSNQPQHF
TGTGCCAGCAGCTCAAACCGGGACACGAGGGAAAGAGATAGCAATCAGCCCCAGCATTTT
>-|-|TRBV12-3/TRBV12-4|TRBJ1-2
CASSPSARPYGYTF
TGTGCCAGCAGCCCTTCTGCCAGGCCCTATGGCTACACCTTC
>-|-|TRBV12-3/TRBV12-4|TRBJ1-2
CASSNTGRGYTF
TGTGCCAGCAGTAACACAGGGCGTGGCTACACCTTC
>-|TRBD1|TRBV15|TRBJ1-1
CATSRAITGEGAFF
TGTGCCACCAGCAGAGCTATAACAGGGGAAGGTGCTTTCTTT
>-|-|TRBV29-1|TRBJ1-2
CSVGGAYGYTF
TGCAGCGTTGGGGGGGCGTATGGCTACACCTTC
>-|TRBD2|TRBV7-2|TRBJ2-1
CASSPGLAGAADEQFF
TGTGCCAGCAGCCCGGGACTAGCGGGAGCAGCCGATGAGCAGTTCTTC
>few|-|TRBV7-9|TRBJ1-2
CASSSTLGQLDESNYGYTF
TGTGCCAGCAGCTCTACTTTAGGGCAGTTAGACGAATCCAACTATGGCTACACCTTC
>-|-|TRBV12-3/TRBV12-4|TRBJ2-6
CASSLDRVNGANVLTF
TGTGCCAGCAGTTTAGACAGGGTAAATGGGGCCAACGTCCTGACTTTC
>-|TRBD1|TRBV5-1|TRBJ1-1
CASSYRGQGNTEAFF
TGCGCCAGCAGCTACAGGGGACAGGGAAACACTGAAGCTTTCTTT
>-|-|TRBV6-6|TRBJ2-3
CASSPELRDTQYF
TGTGCCAGCAGTCCTGAGTTAAGAGATACGCAGTATTTT
>many|-|TRBV29-1|TRBJ1-1
CSVEGRGTTEAFF
TGCAGCGTTGAGGGACGGGGGACCACTGAAGCTTTCTTT
>-|TRBD2|TRBV4-3|TRBJ2-1
CASSQVQGLAFEQFF
TGCGCCAGCAGCCAAGTGCAAGGACTAGCTTTTGAGCAGTTCTTC
>-|-|TRBV20-1|TRBJ1-5
CSASRGRRNQPQHF
TGCAGTGCTAGTAGGGGAAGGCGCAATCAGCCCCAGCATTTT
>-|-|TRBV15|TRBJ2-2
CATSRDGGDTRFAGELFF
TGTGCCACCAGCAGAGATGGCGGGGATACTAGGTTCGCCGGGGAGCTGTTTTTT
>-|-|TRBV29-1|TRBJ1-3
CSVERQAGNTIYF
TGCAGCGTTGAACGGCAGGCGGGAAACACCATATATTTT
>few|TRBD1|TRBV4-3|TRBJ2-7
CASSLGTGGRYEQYF
TGCGCCAGCAGCCTAGGGACAGGGGGTAGGTACGAGCAGTACTTC
>-|-|TRBV7-9|TRBJ1-4
CASSLVTEREKLFF
TGTGCCAGCAGCTTAGTAACCGAGAGGGAAAAACTGTTTTTT
>-|-|TRBV20-1|TRBJ1-5
CSAREQENQPQHF
TGCAGTGCTAGGGAACAGGAAAATCAGCCCCAGCATTTT
>-|-|TRBV7-9|TRBJ2-2
CAATDYTGELFF
TGTGCCGCGACGGACTACACCGGGGAGCTGTTTTTT
>-|-|TRBV25-1|TRBJ1-2
CASCDWGGSKLSGYTF
TGTGCCAGCTGTGACTGGGGGGGCTCTAAGCTATCTGGCTACACCTTC
>-|-|TRBV6-2/TRBV6-3|TRBJ1-1
CAGRAGDTEAFF
TGTGCCGGCCGGGCGGGGGACACTGAAGCTTTCTTT
>-|TRBD1|TRBV12-3/TRBV12-4|TRBJ1-4
CASSFGQGSREKLFF
TGTGCCAGCAGTTTCGGACAGGGAAGTCGAGAAAAACTGTTTTTT
>few|-|TRBV4-1|TRBJ2-6
CASSQARVIGANVLTF
TGCGCCAGCAGCCAAGCTCGGGTTATTGGGGCCAACGTCCTGACTTTC
>-|TRBD1|TRBV20-1|TRBJ1-1
CSARGGQGRTEAFF
TGCAGTGCTAGAGGGGGACAGGGACGAACTGAAGCTTTCTTT
>-|-|TRBV2|TRBJ1-2
CASMGTGNYGYTF
TGTGCCAGCATGGGGACGGGAAACTATGGCTACACCTTC
>-|-|TRBV5-1|TRBJ2-3
CASGLYPSSTDTQYF
TGCGCCTCCGGCCTCTACCCATCTAGCACAGATACGCAGTATTTT
>-|-|TRBV5-5|TRBJ1-6
CASSLAGRRGIGHNSPLHF
TGTGCCAGCAGCTTGGCAGGACGGCGCGGAATAGGTCATAATTCACCCCTCCACTTT
>-|-|TRBV6-5|TRBJ2-7
CASSYGQKSSYEQYF
TGTGCCAGCAGTTACGGACAGAAGAGCTCCTACGAGCAGTACTTC
>-|TRBD1|TRBV7-9|TRBJ2-3
CASSFGLTGWDTQYF
TGTGCCAGCAGCTTTGGCTTGACAGGGTGGGATACGCAGTATTTT
>-|-|TRBV7-2|TRBJ1-1
CASSPTGGKTEAFF
TGTGCCAGCAGCCCCACCGGAGGGAAGACTGAAGCTTTCTTT
>-|-|TRBV20-1|TRBJ2-7
CSATGKFGSYEQYF
TGCAGTGCGACGGGAAAGTTTGGCTCCTACGAGCAGTACTTC
>-|TRBD1|TRBV4-3|TRBJ2-7
CASSQDFGQGYEQYF
TGCGCCAGCAGCCAAGATTTCGGACAGGGCTACGAGCAGTACTTC
>once|TRBD1|TRBV20-1|TRBJ2-5
CSASGQVRTYERYF
TGCAGTGCCAGTGGACAGGTTCGTACCTACGAGCGGTACTTC
>-|-|TRBV28|TRBJ2-5
CASSFGGASGFQETQYF
TGTGCCAGCAGTTTTGGGGGGGCTAGCGGCTTCCAAGAGACCCAGTACTTC
>-|-|TRBV19|TRBJ2-5
CASSMVEKTQYF
TGTGCCAGTAGTATGGTAGAGAAGACCCAGTACTTC
>-|TRBD2|TRBV4-3|TRBJ2-7
CASSPVFPSGVSYNEQYF
TGCGCCAGCAGCCCCGTGTTCCCTAGCGGTGTATCCTACAATGAGCAGTACTTC
>-|TRBD2|TRBV7-6|TRBJ2-5
CASSLMGLAGVETQYF
TGTGCCAGCAGCTTAATGGGACTAGCGGGGGTAGAGACCCAGTACTTC
>-|TRBD1|TRBV7-9|TRBJ1-1
CASSLVTGEGTEAFF
TGTGCCAGCAGCTTAGTGACAGGGGAGGGAACCGAAGCTTTCTTT